Each of the 16 T cell receptor beta chains below was sequenced from the same sample in a study of identical twins' blood T cells. Via MiXCR, TCRdb re-called the 5' RACE reads, giving one row per CDR3 protein. The profile shows a few hundred thousand distinct CDR3 sequences, about 28% of them singletons. Material for sequencing was PBMCs. Source of these receptors: a woman between 18 and 50 years old in good health.

This clonotype was found many times. The V gene is TRBV10-2, the J gene TRBJ1-2; 8 nucleotides line up with TRBD1. CDR3 length: 12 residues. J was trimmed by 4 bases and V by 7 bases; bases with no gene match: 2. CDR1 and CDR2 (germline): WSHSY, SAAADI. CDR3 protein: CASKGQVYGYTF. The CDR3 coding sequence is TGCGCCAGCAAGGGACAGGTCTATGGCTACACCTTC.

The rearrangement uses TRBV10-3 and TRBJ2-1; TRBD1 might be the D (6 bases). Trimming took off 0 bases at V and 7 bases at J, with 10 bases between the two ends. CDR3 length: 14 residues. Germline CDR1 ENHRY, CDR2 SYGVKD. The CDR3 loop is CAISESGQKNEQFF. DNA for the CDR3: TGTGCCATCAGTGAGTCTGGACAGAAAAATGAGCAGTTCTTC.

The chain has TRBV5-1 and TRBJ2-1; the D gene is possibly TRBD2 (6 bases). The CDR3 is 17 residues long. The germline CDR1 and CDR2 sequences are SGHRS and YFSETQ. Between the trimmed V and J ends, which lost 0 bases and 0 bases, there was a span of 13 bases. The DNA of the CDR3 is TGCGCCAGCAGCTTGGACCTTAGCGGCCCCTCCTACAATGAGCAGTTCTTC. It encodes CASSLDLSGPSYNEQFF.

V and J are TRBV29-1 and TRBJ2-2, with no clear D. The germline V gene has CDR1 SQVTM and CDR2 ANQGSEA. The CDR3 runs 13 residues. V was clipped by 8 bases and J by 4 bases, with 14 bases between them. The CDR3 loop is CSYALGSTGELFF. The DNA for the CDR3 is TGCAGCTATGCCTTGGGCAGCACCGGGGAGCTGTTTTTT.

This clonotype was recorded once. Sequence at one end of the junction differs from germline and may be a read error. This chain uses TRBV20-1 with TRBJ2-7; D is uncertain. Germline V gene data show CDR1 as DFQATT and CDR2 as SNEGSKA (reference sequence). This CDR3 is built from 11 residues. CDR3 region: CSVRESYEQYF. CDR3 sequence (DNA): TGCAGTGTTAGAGAATCCTACGAGCAGTACTTC.

This clonotype was counted only a few times. The genes are TRBV7-9 and TRBJ2-1; 11 bases map to TRBD2. Germline CDR1 and CDR2: SEHNR and FQNEAQ (reference sequence). This CDR3 spans 14 amino acids. Trimming took 6 bases from V and 6 from J; bases not matched to a gene: 4. The DNA for the CDR3 is TGTGCCAGCAGTCGACTAGCGGGGACCAATGAGCAGTTCTTC. It is translated as CASSRLAGTNEQFF.

This clonotype was seen ten or more times. V is TRBV2 and J is TRBJ1-5; possibly TRBD1 for D (6 bases). The germline gives CDR1 SNHLY, CDR2 FYNNEI. This CDR3 contains 13 residues. With 5 bases removed from V and 9 bases from J, the gap between germline ends came to 14 bases. CDR3 residues: CASSLDRYRPQHF. The CDR3 DNA reads as TGTGCCAGCAGTCTTGACAGGTATCGGCCCCAGCATTTT.

The chain recombines TRBV2 with TRBJ1-1, with no clear D. V dropped 3 bases and J dropped 5 bases, with 7 bases sitting between them. Germline V gene data show CDR1 as SNHLY and CDR2 as FYNNEI. The CDR3 length is 12 residues. The CDR3 reads CASSDRATEAFF. CDR3 nucleotide sequence: TGTGCCAGCAGTGATAGGGCTACTGAAGCTTTCTTT.

This clonotype was detected many times. V usage is TRBV29-1 and J usage is TRBJ1-1; no firm D call. Trimming removed 2 bases from V and 5 bases from J, with 15 bases in between. CDR3 length equals 14 residues. Germline CDR1 is SQVTM and CDR2 is ANQGSEA. The chain's CDR3 is CSVEPRVFRTEAFF. Here the CDR3 DNA reads TGCAGCGTTGAACCTCGGGTATTCCGGACTGAAGCTTTCTTT.

This clonotype was recorded only once. The gene calls are TRBV2 and TRBJ1-1, with a tentative D call TRBD1 (5 bases). The V end lost 7 bases, the J end lost 2 bases, and 11 bases lay between the germline ends. Germline V gene sequence: CDR1 SNHLY, CDR2 FYNNEI. The CDR3 is 13 residues long. For the CDR3, the DNA is TGTGCCAGCATGAGGGACCGAAACACTGAAGCTTTCTTT. Residues: CASMRDRNTEAFF.

V gene TRBV7-3 combines with J gene TRBJ1-1; D gene unclear. In germline, CDR1 is SGHTA, CDR2 FQGTGA. The length of the CDR3 is 16 residues. Trimming removed 0 bases at V and 3 bases at J, with 14 bases between. The CDR3, as DNA: TGTGCCAGCAGCTTAACTAGGGAACAGATAGACACTGAAGCTTTCTTT. This translates into CASSLTREQIDTEAFF. Full variable domain (rest looked up from reference TRBV7-3 and TRBJ1-1): GAGVSQTPSNKVTEKGKYVELRCDPISGHTALYWYRQSLGQGPEFLIYFQGTGAADDSGLPNDRFFAVRPEGSVSTLKIQRTERGDSAVYLCASSLTREQIDTEAFFGQGTRLTVV.

This clonotype turned up a few times. The chain recombines TRBV6-6 with TRBJ2-5, with a weak D call TRBD1 (5 bases). There are 16 residues in the CDR3. The ends were cut back, 6 bases at V and 2 bases at J, with 19 bases in the middle. Per the germline V gene, CDR1 is MNHNY and CDR2 is SVGAGI (reference sequence). DNA for the CDR3: TGTGCCAGCAGCCTAGGACACCTAAAAGGGCAAGAGACCCAGTACTTC. Its protein product is CASSLGHLKGQETQYF.

The chain carries TRBV9 and TRBJ2-7, with D hard to call. Germline CDR1 reads SGDLS; CDR2 reads YYNGEE. Between the trimmed V and J ends, which lost 2 bases and 2 bases, there was a span of 11 bases. CDR3 length: 14 residues. The CDR3 protein is CASSVDGSPYEQYF. DNA for the CDR3: TGTGCCAGCAGCGTTGACGGAAGCCCCTACGAGCAGTACTTC.

This clonotype came up once. The junction and the germline gene differ at one end; a read error may be behind it. J is TRBJ2-1 and V is TRBV20-1, with D unresolved. CDR3 length: 11 amino acids. Germline-derived CDR1 and CDR2 are DFQATT and SNEGSKA (reference sequence). CDR3 nucleotide sequence: TGCAGTGCTAGAGATAGAACCCCGGCGGTCTTC. This codes for CSARDRTPAVF.

This chain connects TRBV7-8 to TRBJ1-1; D not resolved. Germline CDR1 SGHVS, CDR2 FQNEAQ. V gave up 4 bases and J gave up 5 bases, with 14 bases separating them. The CDR3 covers 14 residues. CDR3: CASSSDPEVTEAFF. CDR3 nucleotides: TGTGCCAGCAGCTCGGACCCGGAGGTGACTGAAGCTTTCTTT. The full variable domain, with the rest looked up from reference TRBV7-8 and TRBJ1-1, is GAGVSQSPRYKVAKRGQDVALRCDPISGHVSLFWYQQALGQGPEFLTYFQNEAQLDKSGLPSDRFFAERPEGSVSTLKIQRTQQEDSAVYLCASSSDPEVTEAFFGQGTRLTVV.

In its sample, this clonotype was seen a few times. The V and J genes are TRBV19 and TRBJ1-2, with D unclear. This CDR3 is 14 amino acids long. Trimming pared 11 bases from V and 4 bases from J, leaving 20 bases between. Germline-derived CDR1 and CDR2 are LNHDA and SQIVND (reference sequence). The CDR3 region is CAASSITGLYGYTF. The CDR3 DNA sequence: TGTGCCGCCAGTAGTATAACCGGGCTCTATGGCTACACCTTC. Supplemented by reference TRBV19 and TRBJ1-2, the full variable domain reads DGGITQSPKYLFRKEGQNVTLSCEQNLNHDAMYWYRQDPGQGLRLIYYSQIVNDFQKGDIAEGYSVSREKKESFPLTVTSAQKNPTAFYLCAASSITGLYGYTFGSGTRLTVV.